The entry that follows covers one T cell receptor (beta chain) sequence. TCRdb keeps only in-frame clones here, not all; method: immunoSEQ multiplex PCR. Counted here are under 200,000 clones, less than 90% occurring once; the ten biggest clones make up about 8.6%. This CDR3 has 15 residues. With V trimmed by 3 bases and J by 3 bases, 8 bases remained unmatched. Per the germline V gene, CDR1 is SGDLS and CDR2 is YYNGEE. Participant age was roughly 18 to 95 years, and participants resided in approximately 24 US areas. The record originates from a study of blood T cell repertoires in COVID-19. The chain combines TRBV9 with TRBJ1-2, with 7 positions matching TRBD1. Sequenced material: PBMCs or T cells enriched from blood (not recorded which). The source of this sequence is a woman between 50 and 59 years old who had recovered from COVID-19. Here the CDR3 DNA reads TGTGCCAGCAGCGACCTAGACAGGGCTGACTATGGCTACACCTTC. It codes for CASSDLDRADYGYTF. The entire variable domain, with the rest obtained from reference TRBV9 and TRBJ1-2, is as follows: DSGVTQTPKHLITATGQRVTLRCSPRSGDLSVYWYQQSLDQGLQFLIQYYNGEERAKGNILERFSAQQFPDLHSELNLSSLELGDSALYFCASSDLDRADYGYTFGSGTRLTVV.